The 5 T cell receptor beta chains listed next were all sequenced from one sample in a study of blood T cells in healthy people across ages. Combining a sample-barcoded 5' primer with a J-beta primer mix, a second PCR ran for about 7 to 12 cycles. TCRdb processed the 5' RACE reads anew with MiXCR; each CDR3 protein has one entry. The sample lists some 880,000 distinct CDR3 sequences, under 40% occurring once. Input material: blood. The receptor source for this set is a young man in good health.

This chain joins TRBV5-5 and TRBJ2-5; D is unresolved. V lost 3 bases and J lost 5, with 17 bases in between. The germline V gene encodes CDR1 SGHKS and CDR2 YYEKEE (reference sequence). The CDR3 runs to 15 residues. The CDR3 spells CASSSSLGIGETQYF. CDR3 in DNA: TGTGCCAGCAGCTCCTCATTAGGAATCGGGGAGACCCAGTACTTC.

The V call is TRBV5-1, the J call TRBJ1-2; D is unclear. V gave up 0 bases and J gave up 4 bases, with 10 bases separating them. Germline V gives CDR1 SGHRS, CDR2 YFSETQ. The CDR3 consists of 14 residues. DNA for the CDR3: TGCGCCAGCAGCTTGGATACAGCCACCTATGGCTACACCTTC. As protein: CASSLDTATYGYTF.

A word on this clonotype: Sequence at one end of the junction differs from germline and may be a read error. CDR3: CASSLTLRDAYNGQFF. The CDR3 DNA reads as TGTGCCAGCAGCTTAACCCTCAGGGACGCGTACAATGGGCAGTTCTTC. The chain couples TRBV7-2 to TRBJ2-1; the D call may be TRBD1 or TRBD2 (5 bases each). This CDR3 comprises 16 residues. CDR1 SGHTA and CDR2 FQGNSA come from the germline V gene.

This clonotype was recorded a few times. The chain uses TRBV4-1 and TRBJ2-1; 7 bases fit TRBD2. The V and J ends lost 0 bases and 8 bases, in that order; junction bases with no gene match: 7. The CDR3 runs 15 residues. Germline CDR1 reads MGHRA; CDR2 reads YSYEKL. CDR3 DNA sequence: TGCGCCAGCAGCCAAGAGTGGGGGGGGAAGTATGAGCAGTTCTTC. Its protein product is CASSQEWGGKYEQFF.

The chain employs TRBV4-3 and TRBJ2-7; 8 nucleotides agree with TRBD2. Trimming removed 5 bases from V and 4 bases from J; junction bases left unmatched: 7. CDR1 and CDR2 from the germline V gene are LGHNA and YSLEER. The CDR3 has 14 amino acids. The CDR3 DNA follows: TGCGCCAGCAGCAATACGGGGGGGCCTTACGAGCAGTACTTC. Residues: CASSNTGGPYEQYF.